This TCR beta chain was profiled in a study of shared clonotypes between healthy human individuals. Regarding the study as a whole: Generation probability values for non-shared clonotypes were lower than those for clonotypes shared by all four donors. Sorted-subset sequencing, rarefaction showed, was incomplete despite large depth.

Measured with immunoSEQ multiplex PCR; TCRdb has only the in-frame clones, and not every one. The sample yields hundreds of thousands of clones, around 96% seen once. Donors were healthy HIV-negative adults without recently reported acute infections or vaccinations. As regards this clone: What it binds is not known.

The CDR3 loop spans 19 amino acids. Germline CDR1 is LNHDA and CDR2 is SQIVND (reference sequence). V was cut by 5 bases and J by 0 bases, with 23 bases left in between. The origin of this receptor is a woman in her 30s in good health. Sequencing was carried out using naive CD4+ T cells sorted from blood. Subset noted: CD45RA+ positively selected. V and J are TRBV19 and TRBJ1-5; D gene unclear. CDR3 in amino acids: CASSPSPLRTPYSNQPQHF. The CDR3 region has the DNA TGTGCCAGTAGTCCAAGCCCTCTCCGGACCCCCTATAGCAATCAGCCCCAGCATTTT.